These T cell receptor beta chains were read from a single sample in a study of blood T cell repertoires in COVID-19. Profiled with immunoSEQ multiplex PCR; TCRdb holds only in-frame clones, not every one. The sample carries 230,000 or so clones, 65% to 90% recorded once. Input material: peripheral blood. These receptors were collected from a woman in her thirties or forties who had recovered from COVID-19. Both conserved end residues are part of each CDR3. D genes are given only for firm matches. Some rows mark clone size as missing; the rest say once, few, many or name a class of expanded clone.

j_gene | v_gene | abundance | d_gene | CDR3nt | CDR3aa
TRBJ1-1 | TRBV2 | - | - | TGTGCCAGCATGCGTAGGGGGATATTGAACACTGAAGCTTTCTTT | CASMRRGILNTEAFF
TRBJ2-1 | TRBV5-1 | - | TRBD2 | TGCGCCAGCAGCCTTAGCGGGAGCTCCTACAATGAGCAGTTCTTC | CASSLSGSSYNEQFF
TRBJ1-1 | TRBV2 | - | - | TGTGCCAGCAGAAATGAACTGATGCGAGCTTTCTTT | CASRNELMRAFF
TRBJ2-5 | TRBV7-2 | - | - | TGTGCCAGCAGCTCTAACTCGGGGGAGGAGACCCAGTACTTC | CASSSNSGEETQYF
TRBJ1-2 | TRBV29-1 | - | - | TGCAGCGTTGAAGATCCGCGGAACTATGGCTACACCTTC | CSVEDPRNYGYTF
TRBJ2-5 | TRBV3-1/TRBV3-2 | - | TRBD2 | TGTGCCAGCAGCCAAGAATTCGGGGGGGGAGAACAGACCCAGTACTTC | CASSQEFGGGEQTQYF
TRBJ1-2 | TRBV30 | - | TRBD1 | TGTGCAAAGGGGACAGCCTATGGCTACACCTTC | CAKGTAYGYTF
TRBJ2-2 | TRBV11-2 | - | TRBD1 | TGTGCCAGCAGCCCAACCGGGACAGGGTTGGCCGGGGAGCTGTTTTTT | CASSPTGTGLAGELFF
TRBJ2-7 | TRBV4-1 | - | - | TGCGCCAGCAGCCAAGAACAGGGTGTATTCGAGCAGTACTTC | CASSQEQGVFEQYF
TRBJ2-5 | TRBV5-1 | - | - | TGCGCCAGCAGCCCTGGACAGAAAGAGACCCAGTACTTC | CASSPGQKETQYF
TRBJ1-1 | TRBV7-2 | - | TRBD1 | TGTGCCAGCAGACCCGGACAGGGAAGGGCTTTCTTT | CASRPGQGRAFF
TRBJ2-4 | TRBV6-5 | - | - | TGTGCCAGCAGTTACTTCGAGAAAAACATTCAGTACTTC | CASSYFEKNIQYF
TRBJ2-7 | TRBV2 | - | TRBD1 | TGTGCCAGCGGGAAGGGGGCTCTGCACTACGAGCAGTACTTC | CASGKGALHYEQYF
TRBJ1-1 | TRBV7-3 | - | TRBD1 | TGTGCCAGCGGCGACAGGGGCTACACTGAAGCTTTCTTT | CASGDRGYTEAFF
TRBJ1-5 | TRBV19 | - | TRBD1 | TGTGCCAGTGACAGGACAGGGGGCAATCAGCCCCAGCATTTT | CASDRTGGNQPQHF
TRBJ1-4 | TRBV10-3 | - | TRBD1 | TGTGCCATCAGTCCTGGGACAGGGGTTGAAAAACTGTTTTTT | CAISPGTGVEKLFF
TRBJ2-2 | TRBV11-3 | few | - | TGTGCCAGCAGCTCCGGGGGTCGAACCACCGGGGAGCTGTTTTTT | CASSSGGRTTGELFF
TRBJ2-1 | TRBV9 | - | - | TGTGCCAGCAGCGTAGGTATAGGGGCTTACAATGAGCAGTTCTTC | CASSVGIGAYNEQFF
TRBJ1-6 | TRBV11-3 | - | - | TGTGCCAGCAGGATCTTGGGGGCTAATAATTCACCCCTCCACTTT | CASRILGANNSPLHF
TRBJ2-7 | TRBV5-1 | - | TRBD1 | TGCGCCAGCAGCTTGATCACAGGGGCCTACGAGCAGTACTTC | CASSLITGAYEQYF
TRBJ2-1 | TRBV20-1 | - | - | TGCAGTGCTCCAGGGGTCAATGAGCAGTTCTTC | CSAPGVNEQFF
TRBJ2-3 | TRBV5-1 | - | TRBD2 | TGCGCCAGCAGCTTCCTAGCGGGGGGTGCAGATACGCAGTATTTT | CASSFLAGGADTQYF
TRBJ2-1 | TRBV19 | - | TRBD1 | TGTGCCAGTAGTCCTACAGGGGGCTCCTACAATGAGCAGTTCTTC | CASSPTGGSYNEQFF
TRBJ2-5 | TRBV5-1 | once | TRBD1 | TGCGCCAGCAGCTTGATGACAGGGGGCTTTGAGACCCAGTACTTC | CASSLMTGGFETQYF
TRBJ1-3 | TRBV7-2 | - | - | TGTGCCAGCAGCTTAGTAGTCGGGAACACCATATATTTT | CASSLVVGNTIYF
TRBJ2-1 | TRBV2 | - | TRBD1 | TGTGCCAGCAGTGACAGCGGACAGGGGATCAATGAGCAGTTCTTC | CASSDSGQGINEQFF
TRBJ2-5 | TRBV18 | - | TRBD2 | TGTGCCAGCTCACCGCAGCGGGGACAAGAGACCCAGTACTTC | CASSPQRGQETQYF
TRBJ2-3 | TRBV7-9 | - | - | TGTGCCAGCAGCTTATTGGGCTCTAGCACAGATACGCAGTATTTT | CASSLLGSSTDTQYF
TRBJ2-5 | TRBV11-1 | - | TRBD2 | TGTGCCAGCAGCTCCCTAGCGGTGACTCAAGAGACCCAGTACTTC | CASSSLAVTQETQYF
TRBJ2-2 | TRBV9 | - | - | TGTGCCAGCGGAGGAAGGGCTAGCGTGGCCGGGGAGCTGTTTTTT | CASGGRASVAGELFF
TRBJ2-5 | TRBV5-1 | - | TRBD2 | TGCGCCAGCAGCTTGGGGTTCTGGGCGGGGGAACAAGAGACCCAGTACTTC | CASSLGFWAGEQETQYF
TRBJ1-6 | TRBV27 | - | - | TGTGCCAGCAGAGCAACGGAGAGGAGGAATTCACCCCTCCACTTT | CASRATERRNSPLHF
TRBJ2-2 | TRBV25-1 | - | - | TGTGCCAGCAGTGAACAGCAGGGGACGAACACCGGGGAGCTGTTTTTT | CASSEQQGTNTGELFF
TRBJ2-7 | TRBV7-2 | once | TRBD1 | TGTGCCAGCAGTTATCCCGGGACAGGGGCCTCGAGTGAGCAGTACTTC | CASSYPGTGASSEQYF
TRBJ2-1 | TRBV19 | - | TRBD1 | TGTGCCAGTAGTATACCCGGGACAGGCGATAACGAGCAGTTCTTC | CASSIPGTGDNEQFF
TRBJ1-2 | TRBV10-3 | - | TRBD1 | TGTGCCATCAGTCAACAGGGGGACTATGGCTACACCTTC | CAISQQGDYGYTF
TRBJ1-2 | TRBV4-3 | - | - | TGCGCCAGCAGCCAAGATCCTCAGGGGTCGGCTGGCTACACCTTC | CASSQDPQGSAGYTF
TRBJ1-6 | TRBV10-3 | - | - | TGTGCCATCAGGGAACAGGGTGAACCAGGTTCACCCCTCCACTTT | CAIREQGEPGSPLHF
TRBJ1-1 | TRBV6-5 | few | - | TGTGCCAGCAGTTACTCGAGCGCGCGGGAAGCTTTCTTT | CASSYSSAREAFF
TRBJ2-5 | TRBV3-1/TRBV3-2 | - | - | TGTGCCAGCAGCCCGACTAGTAAGACCCAGTACTTC | CASSPTSKTQYF
TRBJ1-6 | TRBV6-5 | - | - | TGTGCCAGCTCTTGGACTGAGTCTTATTCACCCCTCCACTTT | CASSWTESYSPLHF
TRBJ2-2 | TRBV9 | once | - | TGTGCCAGCAGCGGAGTTGACACCGGGGAGCTGTTTTTT | CASSGVDTGELFF
TRBJ2-5 | TRBV2 | - | TRBD1 | TGTGCCAGCAACTCACAGGGGCAGCCCCAAGAGACCCAGTACTTC | CASNSQGQPQETQYF
TRBJ2-7 | TRBV7-2 | - | - | TGTGCCAGCAGCTTAAACGAGGGCTACGAGCAGTACTTC | CASSLNEGYEQYF
TRBJ1-3 | TRBV5-8 | - | - | TGTGCCAGCAGCTTGGAGAGTGGAAACACCATATATTTT | CASSLESGNTIYF
TRBJ1-1 | TRBV6-6 | - | - | TGTGCCAGCAGTTACTCGAGTCACAGAACAGAAGCTTTCTTT | CASSYSSHRTEAFF
TRBJ1-6 | TRBV7-2 | - | - | TGTGCCAGCAGCCCCGACAGGATCAATTCACCCCTCCACTTT | CASSPDRINSPLHF
TRBJ2-5 | TRBV19 | once | TRBD2 | TGTGCCAGTAGTATAACGGGACTAGCGGGGGAGACCCAGTACTTC | CASSITGLAGETQYF
TRBJ1-1 | TRBV6-5 | - | - | TGTGCCAGCAGTTACTCCGAACACCTGAACACTGAAGCTTTCTTT | CASSYSEHLNTEAFF
TRBJ1-2 | TRBV5-1 | - | TRBD1 | TGCGCCAGCAGTCTCTCAGGGGACAGGGACTATGGCTACACCTTC | CASSLSGDRDYGYTF
TRBJ2-7 | TRBV6-5 | once | - | TGTGCCAGCAGGGAGGACTGGAACTACGAGCAGTACTTC | CASREDWNYEQYF
TRBJ2-5 | TRBV19 | - | TRBD1 | TGTGCCAGTAACCCACCAAGGGACAGGGGGGAGACCCAGTACTTC | CASNPPRDRGETQYF
TRBJ2-1 | TRBV7-2 | - | - | TGTGCCAGCAGCTTACGACGGGAGAATGAGCAGTTCTTC | CASSLRRENEQFF